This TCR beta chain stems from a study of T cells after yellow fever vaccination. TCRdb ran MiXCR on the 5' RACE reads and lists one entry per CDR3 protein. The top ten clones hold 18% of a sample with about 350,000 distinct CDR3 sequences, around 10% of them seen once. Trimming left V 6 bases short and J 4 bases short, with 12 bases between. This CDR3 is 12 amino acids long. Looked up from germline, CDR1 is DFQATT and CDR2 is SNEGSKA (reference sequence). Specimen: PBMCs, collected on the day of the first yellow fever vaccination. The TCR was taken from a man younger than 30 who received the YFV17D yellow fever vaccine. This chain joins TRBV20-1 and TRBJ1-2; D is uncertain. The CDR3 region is CSAGGSLYGYTF. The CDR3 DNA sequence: TGCAGTGCAGGAGGGTCCCTCTATGGCTACACCTTC.